The 29 T cell receptor beta chains below all came from one sample that was sequenced in a study of shared T cell receptors in the human thymus. Method: immunoSEQ multiplex PCR; TCRdb's copy keeps in-frame clones and lacks some. The sample lists just under 550,000 clones; approximately 80% were seen once. These sequences were also reported in another study, on human thymus T cells.

Material for sequencing was thymocytes. The receptors here all came from a boy in the first two years of life with a congenital heart defect.

This clone was seen once. This rearrangement joins TRBV9 to TRBJ2-1; weak D call: TRBD1 (6 bases). The CDR3 totals 19 residues. Trimming removed 0 bases at V and 4 bases at J, with 23 bases between. Germline values: CDR1 SGDLS, CDR2 YYNGEE. The CDR3 sequence: CASSVVGASRGSPYNEQFF. As DNA, the CDR3 is TGTGCCAGCAGCGTAGTAGGAGCGAGTAGGGGGAGCCCTTACAATGAGCAGTTCTTC.

The chain uses TRBV2 and TRBJ1-4; a weak D match, TRBD1 (6 bases). The CDR3 has 15 residues. Between the trimmed V and J ends, which lost 6 bases and 8 bases, there was a span of 19 bases. The germline CDR1 and CDR2 sequences are SNHLY and FYNNEI. The CDR3 nucleotides read TGTGCCAGCAGATTGACAGGTGGTGAAGGAGAAAAACTGTTTTTT. Protein: CASRLTGGEGEKLFF.

The rearrangement joins TRBV13 to TRBJ2-1, with 9 positions matching TRBD1. The germline V gene has CDR1 PRHDT and CDR2 FYEKMQ (reference sequence). The CDR3 runs 13 residues. V gave up 6 bases and J gave up 6 bases; unmatched junction bases: 3. For the CDR3, the DNA is TGTGCCAGCAGAGTGACAGGGGGCAATGAGCAGTTCTTC. Its protein is CASRVTGGNEQFF.

This chain uses TRBV7-9 with TRBJ2-1; TRBD2 is a possible D gene (6 bases). V was pared by 4 bases and J by 8 bases, with 27 bases between. The CDR3 has 18 residues. Germline V gene lookup returns CDR1 SEHNR and CDR2 FQNEAQ (reference sequence). In DNA, the CDR3 is TGTGCCAGCAGCTCCGCCTCTAGCGCCCCTAACCCTTACGATGAGCAGTTCTTC. Its translation: CASSSASSAPNPYDEQFF.

In its sample, this clone was seen a few times. The rearrangement joins TRBV10-3 to TRBJ2-2, with 9 bases lining up with TRBD2. The CDR3 loop spans 17 amino acids. V was clipped by 3 bases and J by 2 bases; unmatched bases: 7. Germline lookup yields CDR1 ENHRY and CDR2 SYGVKD. The chain's CDR3 is CAISDKGTSPNTGELFF. The CDR3, as DNA: TGTGCCATCAGTGACAAGGGGACTAGCCCTAACACCGGGGAGCTGTTTTTT.

V usage is TRBV2 and J usage is TRBJ2-7, with D perhaps TRBD1 (6 bases). Germline V gene sequence: CDR1 SNHLY, CDR2 FYNNEI. V dropped 8 bases and J dropped 2 bases, with 13 bases sitting between them. There are 13 residues in the CDR3. CDR3 bases: TGTGCCAGCGGACAGACCGACCCCTACGAGCAGTACTTC. The encoded protein is CASGQTDPYEQYF.

The chain links TRBV7-2 to TRBJ2-7, with 13 bases that match TRBD2. This CDR3 is 15 amino acids long. Trimming cost V 6 bases and J 5 bases; bases outside gene matches: 7. The germline CDR1 and CDR2 sequences are SGHTA and FQGNSA. Here the CDR3 reads CASSPGLAGDDEQYF. The CDR3 DNA reads as TGTGCCAGCAGTCCCGGACTAGCGGGAGATGACGAGCAGTACTTC.

The rearrangement uses TRBV7-8 and TRBJ1-1, with 8 positions matching TRBD1. The CDR3 consists of 16 residues. Trimming cost V 6 bases and J 1 base; bases outside gene matches: 10. The germline gives CDR1 SGHVS, CDR2 FQNEAQ. Here the CDR3 DNA reads TGTGCCAGCAGACCATGGGACAGGCGCTCGAACACTGAAGCTTTCTTT. Amino acids: CASRPWDRRSNTEAFF.

J is TRBJ1-1 and V is TRBV5-1; 9 bases align to TRBD1. Germline lookup yields CDR1 SGHRS and CDR2 YFSETQ. Trimming at V came to 0 bases and at J to 7 bases, leaving 13 bases not matched to a gene. The length of the CDR3 is 17 residues. The CDR3 here is CASSLGTGVGGKSEAFF. The CDR3 DNA is TGCGCCAGCAGCTTGGGGACAGGGGTTGGGGGGAAGAGTGAAGCTTTCTTT.

The chain recombines TRBV6-1 with TRBJ2-3, with a possible D match to TRBD2 (5 bases). The germline V and J ends were trimmed by 7 bases and 6 bases, with 11 bases remaining between them. The germline gives CDR1 MNHNS, CDR2 SASEGT. This CDR3 spans 12 amino acids. The DNA for the CDR3 is TGTGCCAGCATGAAGGAGCGGGATACGCAGTATTTT. Residues: CASMKERDTQYF.

The chain has TRBV29-1 and TRBJ2-2; TRBD2 agrees at 8 bases. The length of the CDR3 is 14 residues. Trimming took 7 bases from V and 2 from J; bases not matched to a gene: 6. Per the germline V gene, CDR1 is SQVTM and CDR2 is ANQGSEA. Here the CDR3 reads CSAQGLANTGELFF. The CDR3 nucleotides are TGCAGCGCCCAAGGACTAGCCAACACCGGGGAGCTGTTTTTT.

The chain is built from TRBV4-3 and TRBJ2-1; perhaps TRBD2 as D (6 bases). V shed 3 bases and J shed 5 bases, with 26 bases lying between them. The CDR3 covers 19 residues. Germline V lookup: CDR1 LGHNA, CDR2 YSLEER. In DNA form, the CDR3 reads TGCGCCAGCAGCCATGAGATACCGGGACTCCGAAAGCGGGACAATGAGCAGTTCTTC. It translates to CASSHEIPGLRKRDNEQFF.

This chain links TRBV7-2 with TRBJ2-7; weak D call: TRBD2 (6 bases). The germline V gene has CDR1 SGHTA and CDR2 FQGNSA. Trimming left V 6 bases short and J 3 bases short, with 12 bases between. CDR3 length equals 13 residues. DNA of the CDR3: TGTGCCAGCAGTGCGACTAGGAACTACGAGCAGTACTTC. It translates to CASSATRNYEQYF.

This rearrangement joins TRBV15 to TRBJ2-1; 9 bases agree with TRBD1. Germline lookup yields CDR1 LNHNV and CDR2 YYDKDF (reference sequence). This CDR3 spans 16 amino acids. V lost 7 bases, J lost 7 bases, and 14 bases stayed unmatched. CDR3 amino acids: CATTNPPGQGLNEQFF. CDR3 nucleotides: TGTGCCACCACCAACCCCCCGGGACAGGGCCTTAATGAGCAGTTCTTC.

The chain combines TRBV9 with TRBJ2-5, with 8 bases that match TRBD2. CDR1 and CDR2 from the germline V gene are SGDLS and YYNGEE. Unmatched junction bases numbered 8, after V lost 0 bases and J lost 4 bases. CDR3 size: 16 residues. The CDR3 protein is CASSVEKRERGETQYF. In DNA form, the CDR3 reads TGTGCCAGCAGCGTAGAAAAGCGGGAGAGGGGAGAGACCCAGTACTTC.

This clone has a handful of counts. The CDR3 reads CASSSGQPLAKNIQYF. The CDR3 DNA follows: TGCGCCAGCAGCTCGGGACAGCCTCTAGCCAAAAACATTCAGTACTTC. The chain has TRBV5-1 and TRBJ2-4; 7 bases line up with TRBD1. V lost 3 bases to trimming and J lost 0 bases; unmatched junction nucleotides: 6. Germline V gene sequence: CDR1 SGHRS, CDR2 YFSETQ. This CDR3 is 16 amino acids long.

The chain couples TRBV2 to TRBJ2-5, with 12 bases lining up with TRBD2. Per germline, CDR1 SNHLY and CDR2 FYNNEI. With V trimmed by 7 bases and J by 5 bases, 8 bases remained unmatched. The CDR3 sequence is 15 residues long. CDR3 nucleotides: TGTGCCAGCAACCGACTAGCGGGAGTTTTTGAGACCCAGTACTTC. This encodes CASNRLAGVFETQYF.

Remarks on this clone: Other nucleotide sequences in the sample specify the same CDR3. The V gene is TRBV6-5, the J gene TRBJ2-7; 11 bases fit TRBD1. The trim removed 2 bases at V and 6 bases at J, leaving 0 bases unmatched. Looked up from germline, CDR1 is MNHEY and CDR2 is SVGAGI. The CDR3 runs 13 residues. CDR3 sequence reads: CASSYGTGGEQYF. The CDR3 DNA reads TGTGCCAGCAGTTACGGGACAGGGGGCGAGCAGTACTTC.

The chain carries TRBV28 and TRBJ2-5; 8 bases are shared with TRBD1. The trim removed 0 bases at V and 2 bases at J, leaving 11 bases unmatched. The CDR3 length is 18 residues. In germline, CDR1 is MDHEN, CDR2 SYDVKM. The DNA for the CDR3 is TGTGCCAGCAGTTTATGCACACCCCTCCGGGACAGGCAAGAGACCCAGTACTTC. Translated, it gives CASSLCTPLRDRQETQYF.

The CDR3 region is CASSLPGLASGEQYF. CDR3 DNA: TGTGCCAGCAGCTTACCCGGACTCGCCTCGGGGGAGCAGTACTTC. This chain joins TRBV5-4 and TRBJ2-7, with D possibly being TRBD2 (5 bases). In germline, CDR1 is SGHNT, CDR2 YYREEE (reference sequence). V was clipped by 2 bases and J by 7 bases, with 19 bases between them. The CDR3 is 15 amino acids.

This clone has just a few counts. The same CDR3 also results from other DNA sequences found in this sample. The chain recombines TRBV28 with TRBJ1-5; 8 bases line up with TRBD1. Germline V gives CDR1 MDHEN, CDR2 SYDVKM. Germline trimming cut 5 bases from V and 2 bases from J; bases unmatched to any gene: 5. The CDR3 spans 15 residues. The CDR3 nucleotides are TGTGCCAGCAGTCCCCCGACAGGGGGCAATCAGCCCCAGCATTTT. Translating gives CASSPPTGGNQPQHF.

A few counts support this clone. V is TRBV28 and J is TRBJ2-7; the D gene is possibly TRBD1 (7 bases). Trimming removed 6 bases from V and 1 base from J, with 10 bases in between. Germline assignment: CDR1 MDHEN and CDR2 SYDVKM. The CDR3 length is 13 residues. The chain's CDR3 is CASSGGQSYEQYF. CDR3 DNA sequence: TGTGCCAGCAGCGGGGGACAGTCCTACGAGCAGTACTTC. Filled out from reference TRBV28 and TRBJ2-7, the complete variable domain reads DVKVTQSSRYLVKRTGEKVFLECVQDMDHENMFWYRQDPGLGLRLIYFSYDVKMKEKGDIPEGYSVSREKKERFSLILESASTNQTSMYLCASSGGQSYEQYFGPGTRLTVT.

The V gene is TRBV27, the J gene TRBJ2-7; 9 bases map to TRBD1. The CDR3 runs 15 residues. CDR1 MNHEY and CDR2 SMNVEV come from the germline V gene (reference sequence). The J segment lost 3 bases and the V segment lost 5 bases, leaving 8 bases of the junction unmatched. CDR3 coding DNA: TGTGCCAGCAGTAACACACAGGGGGCGGACTACGAGCAGTACTTC. Its protein is CASSNTQGADYEQYF.

The chain is built from TRBV4-2 and TRBJ2-3, with 7 bases identical to TRBD2. The V gene's germline CDR1 is LGHNA and CDR2 YNFKEQ. There are 16 residues in the CDR3. V lost 4 bases and J lost 2; bases outside the gene matches: 9. For the CDR3, the DNA is TGTGCCAGCAGCCGAAGACTAGCCGACTACACAGATACGCAGTATTTT. This translates into CASSRRLADYTDTQYF.

This clone was detected only once. This sequence joins TRBV5-6 and TRBJ2-5; 10 nucleotides agree with TRBD2. This CDR3 spans 15 amino acids. Germline loops: CDR1 SGHDT, CDR2 YYEEEE. V trimming: 1 base; J trimming: 7 bases; junction bases outside the gene matches: 7. CDR3 residues: CASSLLAGAFGTQYF. CDR3 coding DNA: TGTGCCAGCAGCTTGCTAGCGGGAGCATTTGGGACCCAGTACTTC.

This chain uses TRBV4-2 with TRBJ2-7; TRBD2 matches 9 bases. The CDR3 spans 19 residues. Losses at the gene ends were 6 bases for V and 0 bases for J; bases not matched to a gene: 18. Germline V CDR1 and CDR2: LGHNA, YNFKEQ. The CDR3 nucleotides are TGTGCCAGCAGGATAGACTCCGGGACTAGCCCAACGGTCTCCTACGAGCAGTACTTC. As protein: CASRIDSGTSPTVSYEQYF.

V gene TRBV6-1 combines with J gene TRBJ2-3, with 9 bases matching TRBD1. Germline CDR1 is MNHNS and CDR2 is SASEGT. CDR3 length: 13 residues. Unmatched junction bases numbered 5, after V lost 11 bases and J lost 2 bases. CDR3 nucleotide sequence: TGTGCCGGAACAGGGGGCACCACAGATACGCAGTATTTT. This encodes CAGTGGTTDTQYF.

The CDR3 is CASSERAFTGAIQETQYF. CDR3 coding DNA: TGTGCCAGCAGTGAACGGGCCTTCACAGGGGCGATCCAAGAGACCCAGTACTTC. The chain carries TRBV6-1 and TRBJ2-5; 7 nucleotides align to TRBD1. The germline V gene has CDR1 MNHNS and CDR2 SASEGT. The CDR3 has 18 residues. After removal of 2 bases from V and 1 base from J, the junction contained 13 bases not matched to a gene.

The CDR3 region is CASSQDFGTSGTNEQFF. The CDR3 nucleotides read TGCGCCAGCAGCCAAGATTTTGGGACTAGCGGGACCAATGAGCAGTTCTTC. The V and J genes are TRBV4-3 and TRBJ2-1, with 13 bases aligning to TRBD2. This CDR3 has 17 residues. The germline CDR1 and CDR2 sequences are LGHNA and YSLEER. V was pared by 0 bases and J by 6 bases, with 5 bases of the junction left unmatched.